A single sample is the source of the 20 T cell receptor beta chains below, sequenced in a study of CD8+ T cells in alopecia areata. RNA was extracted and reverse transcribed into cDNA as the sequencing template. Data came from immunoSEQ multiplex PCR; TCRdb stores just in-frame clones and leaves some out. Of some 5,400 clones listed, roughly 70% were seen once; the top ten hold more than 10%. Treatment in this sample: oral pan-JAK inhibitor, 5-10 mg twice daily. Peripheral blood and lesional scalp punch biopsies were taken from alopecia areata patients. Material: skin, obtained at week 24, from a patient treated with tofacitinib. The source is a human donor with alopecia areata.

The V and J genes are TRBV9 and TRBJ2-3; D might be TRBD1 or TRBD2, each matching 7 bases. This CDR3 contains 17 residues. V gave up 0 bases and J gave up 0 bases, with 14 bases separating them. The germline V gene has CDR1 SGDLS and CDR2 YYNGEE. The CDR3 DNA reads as TGTGCCAGCAGCGTAGTGGGAGGGGGCCTAAGCACAGATACGCAGTATTTT. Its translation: CASSVVGGGLSTDTQYF.

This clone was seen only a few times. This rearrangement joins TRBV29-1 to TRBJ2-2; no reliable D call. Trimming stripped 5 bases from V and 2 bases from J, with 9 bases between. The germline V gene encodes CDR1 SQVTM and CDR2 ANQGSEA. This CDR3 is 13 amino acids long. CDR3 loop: CSVIKGNTGELFF. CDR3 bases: TGCAGCGTTATAAAGGGTAACACCGGGGAGCTGTTTTTT.

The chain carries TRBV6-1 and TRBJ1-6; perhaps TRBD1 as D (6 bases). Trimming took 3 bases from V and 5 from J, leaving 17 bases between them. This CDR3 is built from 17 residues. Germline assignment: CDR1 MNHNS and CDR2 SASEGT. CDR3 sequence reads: CASSEAGWGQDNSPLHF. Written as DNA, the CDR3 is TGTGCCAGCAGTGAGGCAGGGTGGGGGCAGGATAATTCACCCCTCCACTTT.

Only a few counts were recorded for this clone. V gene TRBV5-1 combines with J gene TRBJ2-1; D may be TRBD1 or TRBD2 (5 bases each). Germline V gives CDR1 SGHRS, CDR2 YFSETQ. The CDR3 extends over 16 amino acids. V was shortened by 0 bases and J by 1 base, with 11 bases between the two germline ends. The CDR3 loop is CASSLVGELSYNEQFF. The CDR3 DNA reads TGCGCCAGCAGCTTGGTGGGGGAGCTTTCCTACAATGAGCAGTTCTTC. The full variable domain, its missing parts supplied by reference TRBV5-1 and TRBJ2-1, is KAGVTQTPRYLIKTRGQQVTLSCSPISGHRSVSWYQQTPGQGLQFLFEYFSETQRNKGNFPGRFSGRQFSNSRSEMNVSTLELGDSALYLCASSLVGELSYNEQFFGPGTRLTVL.

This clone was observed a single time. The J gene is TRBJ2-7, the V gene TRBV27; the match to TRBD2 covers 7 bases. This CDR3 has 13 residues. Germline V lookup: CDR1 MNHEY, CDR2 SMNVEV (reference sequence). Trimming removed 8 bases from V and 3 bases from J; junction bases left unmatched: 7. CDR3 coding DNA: TGTGCCAGCCGCCGGGACTACCTCTACGAGCAGTACTTC. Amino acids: CASRRDYLYEQYF.

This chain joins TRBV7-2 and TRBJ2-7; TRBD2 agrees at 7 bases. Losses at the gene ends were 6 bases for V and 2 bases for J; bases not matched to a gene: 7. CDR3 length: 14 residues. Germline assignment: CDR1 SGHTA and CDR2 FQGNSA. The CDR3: CASRGGTVAYEQYF. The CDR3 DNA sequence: TGTGCCAGCAGGGGGGGGACGGTAGCCTACGAGCAGTACTTC.

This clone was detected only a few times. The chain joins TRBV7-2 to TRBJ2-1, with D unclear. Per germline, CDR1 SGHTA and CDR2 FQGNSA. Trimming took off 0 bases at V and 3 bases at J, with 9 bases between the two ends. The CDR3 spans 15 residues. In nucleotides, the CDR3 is TGTGCCAGCAGCTTAGCTACGGCCCGCTACAATGAGCAGTTCTTC. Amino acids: CASSLATARYNEQFF.

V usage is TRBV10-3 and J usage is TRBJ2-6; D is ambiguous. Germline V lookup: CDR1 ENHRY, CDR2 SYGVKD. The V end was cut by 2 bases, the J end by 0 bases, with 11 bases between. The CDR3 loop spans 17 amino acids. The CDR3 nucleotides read TGTGCCATCAGTGAGCCGACGAGTAGCTCTGGGGCCAACGTCCTGACTTTC. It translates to CAISEPTSSSGANVLTF.

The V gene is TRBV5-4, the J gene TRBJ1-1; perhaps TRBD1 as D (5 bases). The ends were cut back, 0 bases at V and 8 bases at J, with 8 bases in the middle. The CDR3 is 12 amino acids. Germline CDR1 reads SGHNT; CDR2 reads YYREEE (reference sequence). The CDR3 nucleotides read TGTGCCAGCAGCTTGGGGGGCAGGGAAGCTTTCTTT. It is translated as CASSLGGREAFF. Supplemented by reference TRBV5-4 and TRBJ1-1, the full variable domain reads ETGVTQSPTHLIKTRGQQVTLRCSSQSGHNTVSWYQQALGQGPQFIFQYYREEENGRGNFPPRFSGLQFPNYSSELNVNALELDDSALYLCASSLGGREAFFGQGTRLTVV.

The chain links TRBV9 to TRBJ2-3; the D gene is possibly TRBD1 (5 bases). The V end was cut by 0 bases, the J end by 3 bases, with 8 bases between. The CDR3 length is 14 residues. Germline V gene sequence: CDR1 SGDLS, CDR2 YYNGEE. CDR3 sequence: CASSVGTGTDTQYF. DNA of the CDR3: TGTGCCAGCAGCGTAGGTACAGGAACAGATACGCAGTATTTT.

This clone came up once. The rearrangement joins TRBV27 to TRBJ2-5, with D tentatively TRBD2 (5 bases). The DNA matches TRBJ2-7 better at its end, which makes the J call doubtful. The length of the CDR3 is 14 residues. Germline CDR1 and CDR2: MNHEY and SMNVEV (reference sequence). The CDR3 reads CASSSRVEGYEQYF. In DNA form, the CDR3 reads TGTGCCAGCAGTTCGAGGGTGGAAGGCTACGAGCAGTACTTC.

The CDR3: CASSLGGDNYGYTF. Written as DNA, the CDR3 is TGTGCCAGCAGCTTAGGGGGCGATAACTATGGCTACACCTTC. The genes are TRBV7-9 and TRBJ1-2; D perhaps matches TRBD1 (5 bases). Germline-derived CDR1 and CDR2 are SEHNR and FQNEAQ (reference sequence). V lost 1 base and J 1 base, leaving 7 bases between the germline ends. The CDR3 is 14 amino acids.

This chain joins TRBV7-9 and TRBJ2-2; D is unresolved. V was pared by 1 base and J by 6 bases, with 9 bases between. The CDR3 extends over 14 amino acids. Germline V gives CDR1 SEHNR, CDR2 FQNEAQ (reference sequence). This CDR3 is CASSLVSAPGELFF. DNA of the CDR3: TGTGCCAGCAGCTTAGTGTCGGCTCCCGGGGAGCTGTTTTTT.

CDR3 DNA: TGCGCCAGCAGCCAAGCGGGGGGGAGGACCGGGGAGCTGTTTTTT. Translation: CASSQAGGRTGELFF. The chain is built from TRBV4-1 and TRBJ2-2, with TRBD2 matching over 8 bases. This CDR3 spans 15 amino acids. From germline, CDR1 is MGHRA and CDR2 YSYEKL. V trimming: 1 base; J trimming: 5 bases; junction bases outside the gene matches: 3.

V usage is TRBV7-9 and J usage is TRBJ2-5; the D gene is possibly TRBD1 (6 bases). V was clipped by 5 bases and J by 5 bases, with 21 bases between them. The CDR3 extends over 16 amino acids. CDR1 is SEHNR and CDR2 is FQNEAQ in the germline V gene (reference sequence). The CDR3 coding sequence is TGTGCCAGCAGCCCACCCCTCCGGACAGCCAAGGAGACCCAGTACTTC. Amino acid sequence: CASSPPLRTAKETQYF. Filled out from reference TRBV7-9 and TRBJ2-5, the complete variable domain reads DTGVSQNPRHKITKRGQNVTFRCDPISEHNRLYWYRQTLGQGPEFLTYFQNEAQLEKSRLLSDRFSAERPKGSFSTLEIQRTEQGDSAMYLCASSPPLRTAKETQYFGPGTRLLVL.

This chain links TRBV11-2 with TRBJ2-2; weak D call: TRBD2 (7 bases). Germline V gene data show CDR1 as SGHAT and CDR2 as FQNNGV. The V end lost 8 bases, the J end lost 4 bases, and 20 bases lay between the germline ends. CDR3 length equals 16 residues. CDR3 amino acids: CASPSRGGGATGELFF. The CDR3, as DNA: TGTGCCAGCCCCTCGCGGGGAGGGGGGGCCACCGGGGAGCTGTTTTTT. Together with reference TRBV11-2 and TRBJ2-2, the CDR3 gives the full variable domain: EAGVAQSPRYKIIEKRQSVAFWCNPISGHATLYWYQQILGQGPKLLIQFQNNGVVDDSQLPKDRFSAERLKGVDSTLKIQPAKLEDSAVYLCASPSRGGGATGELFFGEGSRLTVL.

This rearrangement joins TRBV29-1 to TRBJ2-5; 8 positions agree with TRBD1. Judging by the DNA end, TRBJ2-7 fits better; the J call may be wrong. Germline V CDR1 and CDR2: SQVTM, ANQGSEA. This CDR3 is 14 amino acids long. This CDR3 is CSVEGTGSSYEQYF. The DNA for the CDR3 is TGCAGCGTTGAAGGGACAGGGAGCTCCTACGAGCAGTACTTC.

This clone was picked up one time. The chain's CDR3 is CASSEAARDRGGYTF. Written as DNA, the CDR3 is TGTGCCAGCAGTGAAGCGGCTCGGGACAGGGGAGGCTACACCTTC. The chain has TRBV6-1 and TRBJ1-2; 10 bases fit TRBD1. Germline V lookup: CDR1 MNHNS, CDR2 SASEGT. This CDR3 has 15 residues. V lost 0 bases to trimming and J lost 8 bases; unmatched junction nucleotides: 6.

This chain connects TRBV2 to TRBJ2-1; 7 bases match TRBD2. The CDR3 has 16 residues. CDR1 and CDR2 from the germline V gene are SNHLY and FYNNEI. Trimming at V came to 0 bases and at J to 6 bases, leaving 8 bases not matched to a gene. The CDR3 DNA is TGTGCCAGCAGTGAAGCGACGGGCCGCGGGGGCAATGAGCAGTTCTTC. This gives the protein CASSEATGRGGNEQFF.

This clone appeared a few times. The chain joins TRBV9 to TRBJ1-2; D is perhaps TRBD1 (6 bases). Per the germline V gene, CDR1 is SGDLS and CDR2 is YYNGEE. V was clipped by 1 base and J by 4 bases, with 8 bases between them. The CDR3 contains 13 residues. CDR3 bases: TGTGCCAGCAGCGTAAGGGGGGGCTATGGCTACACCTTC. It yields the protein CASSVRGGYGYTF.